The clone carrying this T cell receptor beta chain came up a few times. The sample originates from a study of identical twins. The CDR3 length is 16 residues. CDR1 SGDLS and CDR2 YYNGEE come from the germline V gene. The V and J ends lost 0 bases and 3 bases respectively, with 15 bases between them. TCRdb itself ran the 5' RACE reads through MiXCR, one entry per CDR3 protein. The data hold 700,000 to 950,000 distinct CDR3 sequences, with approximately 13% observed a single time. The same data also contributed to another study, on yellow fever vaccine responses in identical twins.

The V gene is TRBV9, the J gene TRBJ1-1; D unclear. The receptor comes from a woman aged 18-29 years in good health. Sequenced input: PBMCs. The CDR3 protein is CASSVDYQERDTEAFF. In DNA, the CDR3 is TGTGCCAGCAGCGTAGATTATCAAGAACGGGACACTGAAGCTTTCTTT.